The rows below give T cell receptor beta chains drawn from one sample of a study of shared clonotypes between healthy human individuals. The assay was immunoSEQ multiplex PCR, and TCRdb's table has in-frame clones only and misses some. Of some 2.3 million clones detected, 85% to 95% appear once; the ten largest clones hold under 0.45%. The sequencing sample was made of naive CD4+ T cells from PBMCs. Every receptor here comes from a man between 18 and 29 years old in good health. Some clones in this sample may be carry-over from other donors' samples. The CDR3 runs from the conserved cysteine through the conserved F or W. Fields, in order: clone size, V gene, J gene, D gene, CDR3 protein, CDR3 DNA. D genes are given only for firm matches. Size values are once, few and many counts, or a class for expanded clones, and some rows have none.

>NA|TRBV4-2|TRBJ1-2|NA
CASSQDLAVRGVGYGYTF
TGTGCCAGCAGCCAAGATTTGGCAGTTCGCGGAGTGGGCTATGGCTACACCTTC
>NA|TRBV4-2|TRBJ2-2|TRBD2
CASSQGGLAGGRTGELFF
TGTGCCAGCAGCCAAGGGGGACTAGCGGGAGGGCGGACCGGGGAGCTGTTTTTT
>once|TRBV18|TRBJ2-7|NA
CASSQSGQSYEQYF
TGTGCCAGCTCACAATCAGGACAGAGCTACGAGCAGTACTTC
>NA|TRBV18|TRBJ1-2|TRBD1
CASSPLGTGADYGYTF
TGTGCCAGCTCACCTCTCGGGACAGGGGCCGACTATGGCTACACCTTC
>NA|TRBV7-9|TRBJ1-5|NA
CASSLSLGLSSGPQHF
TGTGCCAGCAGCTTATCTCTAGGTCTTTCTTCTGGGCCCCAGCATTTT
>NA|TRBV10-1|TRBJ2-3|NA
CASSERQGAQYF
TGCGCCAGCAGTGAGCGCCAGGGTGCGCAGTATTTT
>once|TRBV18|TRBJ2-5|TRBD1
CASSRRDRGTLETQYF
TGTGCCAGCTCACGTCGGGACAGGGGGACGTTGGAGACCCAGTACTTC
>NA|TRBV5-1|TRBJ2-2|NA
CASTSNVGELFF
TGCGCCAGCACCTCAAACGTCGGGGAGCTGTTTTTT
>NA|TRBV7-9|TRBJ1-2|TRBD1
CASSLPQGDGYTF
TGTGCCAGCAGCCTTCCACAGGGGGATGGCTACACCTTC
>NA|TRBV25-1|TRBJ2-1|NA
CASSEAGEQFF
TGTGCCAGCAGTGAAGCTGGGGAGCAGTTCTTC
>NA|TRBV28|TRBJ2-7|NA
CASGLARARYEQYF
TGTGCCAGCGGGTTAGCGCGAGCGAGGTACGAGCAGTACTTC
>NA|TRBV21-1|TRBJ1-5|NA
CASSRGRFNQPQHF
TGTGCCAGCAGCAGAGGCAGGTTCAATCAGCCCCAGCATTTT
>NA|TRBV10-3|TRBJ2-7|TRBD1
CAISPGQAPGSYEQYF
TGTGCCATCAGCCCGGGACAGGCCCCTGGATCCTACGAGCAGTACTTC
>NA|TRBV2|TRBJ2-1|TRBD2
CATRRRESYNEQFF
TGTGCCACCAGAAGGCGGGAGAGCTACAATGAGCAGTTCTTC
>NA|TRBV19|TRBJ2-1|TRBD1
CASSMTGTGDQYNEQFF
TGTGCCAGTAGTATGACCGGGACAGGGGATCAATACAATGAGCAGTTCTTC
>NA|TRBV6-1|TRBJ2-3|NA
CASFGQHSSTDTQYF
TGTGCCAGCTTTGGACAACACTCTAGCACAGATACGCAGTATTTT
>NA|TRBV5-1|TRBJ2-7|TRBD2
CASSRLAGGSYEQYF
TGCGCCAGCAGCCGATTAGCGGGAGGTTCCTACGAGCAGTACTTC
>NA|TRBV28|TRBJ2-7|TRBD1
CASGVPGQGTEQYF
TGTGCCAGCGGAGTCCCGGGACAGGGAACCGAGCAGTACTTC
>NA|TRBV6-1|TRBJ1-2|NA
CASLPTMGANYGYTF
TGTGCCAGTCTGCCCACTATGGGAGCTAACTATGGCTACACCTTC
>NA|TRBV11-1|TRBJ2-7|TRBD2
CASSSATSGKSYEQYF
TGTGCCAGCAGCTCGGCGACTAGCGGGAAGTCCTACGAGCAGTACTTC
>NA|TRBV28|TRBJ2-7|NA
CASSKNYEQYF
TGTGCCAGCAGCAAGAACTACGAGCAGTACTTC
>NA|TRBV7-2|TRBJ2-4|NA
CASSLAYSPRNIQYF
TGTGCCAGCAGCTTAGCTTACTCTCCCCGAAACATTCAGTACTTC
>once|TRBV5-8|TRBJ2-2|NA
CASSLRPAGTGELFF
TGTGCCAGCAGCTTGCGGCCCGCCGGCACCGGGGAGCTGTTTTTT
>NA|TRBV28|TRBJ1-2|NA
CASSLDPTYGYTF
TGTGCCAGCAGTTTAGACCCGACCTATGGCTACACCTTC
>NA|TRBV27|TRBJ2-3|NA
CASSLSRGVYTDTQYF
TGTGCCAGCAGTTTATCCAGGGGGGTATACACAGATACGCAGTATTTT
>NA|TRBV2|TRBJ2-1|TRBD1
CASSSQGQGGHEQFF
TGTGCCAGCAGTTCCCAGGGACAGGGTGGGCATGAGCAGTTCTTC
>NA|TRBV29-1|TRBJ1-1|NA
CSVEGQESLNTEAFF
TGCAGCGTTGAAGGACAGGAATCCCTGAACACTGAAGCTTTCTTT
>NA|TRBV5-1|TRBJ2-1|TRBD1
CASSLSGTDYNEQFF
TGCGCCAGCAGCTTATCCGGGACAGACTACAATGAGCAGTTCTTC
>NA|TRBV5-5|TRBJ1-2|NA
CASSLETASYGYTF
TGTGCCAGCAGCTTGGAAACAGCAAGCTATGGCTACACCTTC
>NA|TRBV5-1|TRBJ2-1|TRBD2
CASSPIGLAGANEQFF
TGCGCCAGCAGCCCTATAGGACTAGCGGGAGCCAATGAGCAGTTCTTC
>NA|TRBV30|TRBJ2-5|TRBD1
CAWLTGGAETQYF
TGTGCCTGGCTAACAGGGGGCGCCGAGACCCAGTACTTC
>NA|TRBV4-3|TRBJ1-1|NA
CASSQDRQLNTEAFF
TGCGCCAGCAGCCAAGATCGACAGCTGAACACTGAAGCTTTCTTT
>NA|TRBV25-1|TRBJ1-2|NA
CASSEVGQYGYTF
TGTGCCAGCAGTGAAGTTGGGCAATATGGCTACACCTTC
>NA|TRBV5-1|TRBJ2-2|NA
CASSLPGGGGDTGELFF
TGCGCCAGCAGCTTGCCAGGCGGAGGGGGTGACACCGGGGAGCTGTTTTTT
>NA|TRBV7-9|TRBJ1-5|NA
CASSLGTLNQPQHF
TGTGCCAGCAGCTTAGGCACCCTCAATCAGCCCCAGCATTTT
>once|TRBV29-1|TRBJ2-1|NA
CSVARINEQFF
TGCAGCGTTGCCCGCATCAATGAGCAGTTCTTC
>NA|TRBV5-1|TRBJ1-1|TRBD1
CASSLEGTGDEAFF
TGCGCCAGCAGCTTGGAGGGGACAGGGGATGAAGCTTTCTTT
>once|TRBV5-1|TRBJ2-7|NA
CASSRETNYEQYF
TGCGCCAGCAGTCGGGAGACTAACTACGAGCAGTACTTC
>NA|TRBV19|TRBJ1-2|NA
CASSIRTDSYGYTF
TGTGCCAGTAGTATTCGGACGGACAGTTATGGCTACACCTTC
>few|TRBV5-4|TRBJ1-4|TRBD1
CASSEGAGLKEKLFF
TGTGCCAGCAGCGAGGGGGCCGGACTTAAGGAAAAACTGTTTTTT
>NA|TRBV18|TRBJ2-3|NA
CASSPQRGTDTQYF
TGTGCCAGCTCACCACAACGGGGCACAGATACGCAGTATTTT
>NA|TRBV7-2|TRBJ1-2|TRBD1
CASSLSGQGANLYGYTF
TGTGCCAGCAGCCTATCCGGACAGGGGGCCAATCTCTATGGCTACACCTTC
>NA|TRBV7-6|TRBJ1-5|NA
CASSLGPTGGNQPQHF
TGTGCCAGCAGCTTAGGACCAACAGGAGGGAATCAGCCCCAGCATTTT
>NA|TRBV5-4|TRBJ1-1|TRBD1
CASSFMAGTENTEAFF
TGTGCCAGCAGCTTCATGGCCGGGACAGAGAACACTGAAGCTTTCTTT
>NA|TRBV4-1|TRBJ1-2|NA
CASSQDGLFNYGYTF
TGCGCCAGCAGCCAAGATGGACTCTTCAACTATGGCTACACCTTC
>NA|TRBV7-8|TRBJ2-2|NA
CASSLWAGELFF
TGTGCCAGCAGCTTATGGGCCGGGGAGCTGTTTTTT
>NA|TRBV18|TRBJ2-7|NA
CASSPFPQDLTYEQYF
TGTGCCAGCTCACCGTTTCCACAAGACCTTACTTACGAGCAGTACTTC
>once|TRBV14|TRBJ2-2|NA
CASSLGWKAGELFF
TGTGCCAGCAGCCTAGGTTGGAAAGCCGGGGAGCTGTTTTTT
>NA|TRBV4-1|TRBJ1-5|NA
CASSQLGEGNQPQHF
TGCGCCAGCAGCCAATTGGGTGAAGGGAACCAGCCCCAGCATTTT
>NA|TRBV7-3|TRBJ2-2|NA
CASSLTDTGELFF
TGTGCCAGCAGCCTGACAGACACCGGGGAGCTGTTTTTT
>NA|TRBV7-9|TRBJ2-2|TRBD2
CASSPGLAGVGTGELFF
TGTGCCAGCAGCCCTGGACTAGCGGGAGTAGGGACCGGGGAGCTGTTTTTT
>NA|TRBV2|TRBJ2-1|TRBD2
CASSSDPGGYNEQFF
TGTGCCAGCAGTTCCGACCCGGGGGGGTACAATGAGCAGTTCTTC
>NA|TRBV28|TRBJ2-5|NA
CASSFSDISEAETQYF
TGTGCCAGCAGTTTTTCGGACATCTCGGAGGCAGAGACCCAGTACTTC
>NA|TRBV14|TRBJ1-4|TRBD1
CASSQTGETEKLFF
TGTGCCAGCAGCCAGACAGGGGAAACGGAAAAACTGTTTTTT